This T cell receptor (beta chain) was sequenced during a study of shared clonotypes between healthy human individuals. Unsorted PBMC replicate PCRs drew on about 290 ng DNA, representing some 30,000 T cell genomes. Only in-frame clones appear in the TCRdb table, and some are missing; sequencing was by immunoSEQ multiplex PCR. The table lists 400,000 to 550,000 clones, 65% to 80% of them singletons. The J segment lost 4 bases and the V segment lost 5 bases, leaving 8 bases of the junction unmatched. Germline CDR1 is MRHNA and CDR2 is SNTAGT. CDR3 length: 15 amino acids. For this clone: A much bigger clone sits one base away, suggesting this may be a read error.

The sequencing input was PBMCs. The source of this sequence is a woman between 40 and 55 years old in good health. Some clones in this sample may be carry-over from other donors' samples. The chain has TRBV6-4 and TRBJ2-1; TRBD1 matches at 7 bases. CDR3 bases: TGTGCCAGCAGTCTTAGACAGGGAAAGTACAATGAGCAGTTCTTC. Translated, it gives CASSLRQGKYNEQFF.